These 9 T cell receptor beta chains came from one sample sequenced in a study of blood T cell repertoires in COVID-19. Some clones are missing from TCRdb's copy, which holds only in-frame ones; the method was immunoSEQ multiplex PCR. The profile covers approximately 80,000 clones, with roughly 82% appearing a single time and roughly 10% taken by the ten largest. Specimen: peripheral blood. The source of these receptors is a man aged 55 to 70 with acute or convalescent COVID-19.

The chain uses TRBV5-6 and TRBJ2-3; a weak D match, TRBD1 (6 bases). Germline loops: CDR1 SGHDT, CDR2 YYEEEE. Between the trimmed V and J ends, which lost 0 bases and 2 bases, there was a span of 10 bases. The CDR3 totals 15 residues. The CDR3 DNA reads TGTGCCAGCAGCTTGGTGGGGACAAACACAGATACGCAGTATTTT. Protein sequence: CASSLVGTNTDTQYF.

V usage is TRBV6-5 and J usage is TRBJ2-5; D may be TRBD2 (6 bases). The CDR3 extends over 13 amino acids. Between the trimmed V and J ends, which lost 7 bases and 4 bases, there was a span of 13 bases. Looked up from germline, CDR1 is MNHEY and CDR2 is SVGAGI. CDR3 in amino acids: CASILLGRETQYF. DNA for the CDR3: TGTGCCAGCATCTTACTCGGGAGAGAGACCCAGTACTTC.

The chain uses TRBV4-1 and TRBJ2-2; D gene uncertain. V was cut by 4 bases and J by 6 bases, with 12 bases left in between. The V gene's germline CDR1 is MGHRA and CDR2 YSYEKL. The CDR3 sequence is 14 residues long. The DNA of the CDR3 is TGCGCCAGCAGCCCGGTATATGGTGCCGGGGAGCTGTTTTTT. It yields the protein CASSPVYGAGELFF.

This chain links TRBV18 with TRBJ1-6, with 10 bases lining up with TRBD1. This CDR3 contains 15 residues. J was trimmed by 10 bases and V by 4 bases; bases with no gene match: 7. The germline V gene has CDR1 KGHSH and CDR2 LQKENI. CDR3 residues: CASSRSGTGESPLHF. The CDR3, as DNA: TGTGCCAGCTCACGATCCGGGACAGGGGAATCACCCCTCCACTTT.

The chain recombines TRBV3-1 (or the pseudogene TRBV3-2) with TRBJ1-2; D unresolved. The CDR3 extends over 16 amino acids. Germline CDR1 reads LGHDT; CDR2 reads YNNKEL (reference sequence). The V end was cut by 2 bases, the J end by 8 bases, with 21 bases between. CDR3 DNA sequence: TGTGCCAGCAGCCAAAACGGGGAGGGATTCGCTAAGGGCTACACCTTC. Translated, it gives CASSQNGEGFAKGYTF.

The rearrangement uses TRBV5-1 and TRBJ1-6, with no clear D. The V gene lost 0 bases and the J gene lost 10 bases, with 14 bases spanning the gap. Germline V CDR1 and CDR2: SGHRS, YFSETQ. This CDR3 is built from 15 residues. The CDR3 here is CASSLDGRQDSPLHF. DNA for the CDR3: TGCGCCAGCAGCTTGGATGGCAGGCAAGACTCACCCCTCCACTTT.

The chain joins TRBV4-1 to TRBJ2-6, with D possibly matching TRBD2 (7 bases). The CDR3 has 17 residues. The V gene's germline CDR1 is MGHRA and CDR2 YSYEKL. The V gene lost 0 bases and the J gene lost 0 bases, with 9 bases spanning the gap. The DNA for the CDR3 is TGCGCCAGCAGCCAAGAGGGGGGGCCCTCTGGGGCCAACGTCCTGACTTTC. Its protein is CASSQEGGPSGANVLTF.

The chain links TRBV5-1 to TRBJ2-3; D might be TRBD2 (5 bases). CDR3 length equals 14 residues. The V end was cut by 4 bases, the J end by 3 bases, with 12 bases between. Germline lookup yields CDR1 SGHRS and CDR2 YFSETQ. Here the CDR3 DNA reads TGCGCCAGCAGCGCTAGCAGGAGGACAGATACGCAGTATTTT. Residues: CASSASRRTDTQYF.

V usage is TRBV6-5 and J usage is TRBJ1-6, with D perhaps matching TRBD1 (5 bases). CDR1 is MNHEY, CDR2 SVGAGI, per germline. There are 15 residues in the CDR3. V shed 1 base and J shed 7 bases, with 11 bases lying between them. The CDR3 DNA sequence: TGTGCCAGCAGTTACTGGGGGGAGGGGAATTCACCCCTCCACTTT. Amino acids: CASSYWGEGNSPLHF.